This T cell receptor (beta chain) was profiled in a study of T-cell reconstitution after alpha-beta-depleted transplantation in children. Preparation of the TCRbeta library used unique molecular identifiers. In TCRdb, the PCR reads were re-called with MiXCR into one record per CDR3 protein. The data hold 6,500 or so distinct CDR3 sequences, with more than 5% observed a single time. By share of the sample, this clonotype is medium-sized. Its antigen is not identified. Overall study findings and caveats: Newly produced T cells mostly accounted for T-cell counts and diversity one year post-transplant. Where alpha-beta T cells came from about two months after transplant was reportedly several hundred expanded graft clones. Diversity of TCRbeta at day 60 was high in some patients, arising from surviving recipient T cells and thymic progenitors.

This CDR3 spans 12 amino acids. Germline trimming cut 6 bases from V and 7 bases from J; bases unmatched to any gene: 5. The receptor was isolated from a child under two years old who had a stem cell transplant for acute myeloid leukemia, so the T cells may come from the graft donor. The gene calls are TRBV12-3 or TRBV12-4 and TRBJ2-7; 8 positions match TRBD1. Sequences were derived from PBMCs, mostly from graft donor cells, sampled 180 days after TCRalphabeta/CD19-depleted stem cell transplant. CDR3 DNA sequence: TGTGCCAGCAGCCGAGGGACAGGTGAGCAGTACTTC. Residues: CASSRGTGEQYF.